Listed here is a single TCR beta chain. The sample originates from a study of blood T cell repertoires in COVID-19. The data were produced by immunoSEQ multiplex PCR, yet TCRdb's version contains in-frame clones alone and is incomplete. The sample contains approximately 220,000 clones, roughly four fifths of which appear only once. The origin of this receptor is a woman aged 40 to 49 with active or convalescent COVID-19. The specimen was peripheral blood.

The CDR3 sequence: CASGQGGGNTIYF. The CDR3 DNA reads TGTGCCAGCGGACAGGGAGGGGGAAACACCATATATTTT. The chain employs TRBV6-5 and TRBJ1-3; 8 nucleotides line up with TRBD1. This CDR3 is built from 13 residues. J was trimmed by 4 bases and V by 8 bases; bases with no gene match: 4. The germline V gene has CDR1 MNHEY and CDR2 SVGAGI.